Here is one TCR beta chain with its context. The data stem from a study of T cells in Graves' hyperthyroidism and ophthalmopathy. TCR beta CDR3 regions were amplified from RNA transcripts. Primed by the HTBI set, a first-round RT-PCR was run on the TCR CDR3. MiXCR, run by TCRdb on the multiplex PCR reads, gives a single entry per CDR3 protein. The table includes some 600,000 distinct CDR3 sequences, 40% to 55% detected once. A lack of ophthalmopathy progression within 18 months defined stable Graves' hyperthyroidism. The CDR3 totals 16 residues. Germline lookup yields CDR1 MGHDK and CDR2 SYGVNS. Input material: peripheral blood or thyroid tissue (not recorded which). V usage is TRBV25-1 and J usage is TRBJ2-5; D is perhaps TRBD1 or TRBD2 (6 bases each). The DNA end favors TRBJ2-1, so the J call may be wrong. The sequence was collected from a woman between 18 and 29 years old with Graves' hyperthyroidism. The CDR3 reads CASSEYQGRSPNEQFF. In nucleotides, the CDR3 is TGTGCCAGCAGTGAATATCAGGGGAGGTCCCCAAATGAGCAGTTCTTC.